The count of the clone carrying this TCR beta chain is one. Its matching antigen is unknown. Donors were healthy HIV-negative adults without recently reported acute infections or vaccinations. The data derive from a study of shared clonotypes between healthy human individuals. Deletions cut 0 bases from V and 4 bases from J, with 10 bases between. Germline assignment: CDR1 MNHNS and CDR2 SASEGT. The CDR3 is 14 residues long. Study results and limitations: Limitation of the genetic and exposure-history diversity represented came from the few donors. The naive CD4 repertoires of several donors were compared, and around 4.7% of clonotypes were shared.

TCRdb's copy holds only in-frame clones and misses some; the assay was immunoSEQ multiplex PCR. The top ten hold roughly 0.13% of the sample, which has 2.5 million or so clones, approximately 92% seen once. J is TRBJ2-7 and V is TRBV6-1; either TRBD1 or TRBD2 may supply D (5 bases each). The TCR comes from a man between 18 and 35 years old in good health. Sequencing was carried out using naive CD4+ T cells sorted from blood. Subset meaning: CD45RA+ positively selected. In DNA form, the CDR3 reads TGTGCCAGCAGTGAAGCGCAGGGACGGTACGAGCAGTACTTC. Protein: CASSEAQGRYEQYF.